These T cell receptor beta chains were read from a single sample in a study of identifying expanded T cells in peripheral blood. TCRdb keeps only in-frame clones here, not all; method: immunoSEQ multiplex PCR. The sample lists tens of thousands of clones, around 90% occurring once. Sequenced: blood. All receptors come from a person aged 18 to 70 in good health. Each CDR3 is given with its conserved first and last residue. Fields, in order: V gene, D gene, clone size, J gene, CDR3 length, CDR3 DNA, CDR3 protein. A D gene is named only where the DNA matches it firmly. The size of a clone is reported for some rows only, either as once, few or many, or as a class for expanded clones.

V gene: TRBV4-2; D gene: .; clone size: once; J gene: TRBJ2-6; CDR3 length: 16; CDR3 DNA: TGTGCCAGCAGCCAAGAAGGACAGCCTGGGGCCAACGTCCTGACTTTC; CDR3 protein: CASSQEGQPGANVLTF
V gene: TRBV25-1; D gene: .; clone size: .; J gene: TRBJ2-2; CDR3 length: 15; CDR3 DNA: TGTGCCAGCAGTGAATCGGGAAGGGTGGCCGGGGAGCTGTTTTTT; CDR3 protein: CASSESGRVAGELFF
V gene: TRBV4-1; D gene: .; clone size: .; J gene: TRBJ1-3; CDR3 length: 14; CDR3 DNA: TGCGCCAGCAGCCCACCGTCCACAGGGAACACCATATATTTT; CDR3 protein: CASSPPSTGNTIYF
V gene: TRBV5-4; D gene: TRBD1; clone size: .; J gene: TRBJ2-2; CDR3 length: 17; CDR3 DNA: TGTGCCAGCAGCTTGGGTGGCTGGACAGGGAACACCGGGGAGCTGTTTTTT; CDR3 protein: CASSLGGWTGNTGELFF
V gene: TRBV2; D gene: .; clone size: .; J gene: TRBJ2-3; CDR3 length: 15; CDR3 DNA: TGTGCCAGCAGGTTCCGGGACTTTAGCACAGATACGCAGTATTTT; CDR3 protein: CASRFRDFSTDTQYF
V gene: TRBV7-6; D gene: .; clone size: .; J gene: TRBJ1-6; CDR3 length: 14; CDR3 DNA: TGTGCCAGCAGCTCTACAGGGCTTAATTCACCCCTCCACTTT; CDR3 protein: CASSSTGLNSPLHF
V gene: TRBV11-1; D gene: .; clone size: .; J gene: TRBJ2-1; CDR3 length: 15; CDR3 DNA: TGTGCCAGCAGACCCATGGCGGAGAGGTACAATGAGCAGTTCTTC; CDR3 protein: CASRPMAERYNEQFF
V gene: TRBV15; D gene: .; clone size: .; J gene: TRBJ2-5; CDR3 length: 15; CDR3 DNA: TGTGCCACCAGCAGAGAGGGCTCAAACCTAGAGACCCAGTACTTC; CDR3 protein: CATSREGSNLETQYF
V gene: TRBV30; D gene: .; clone size: once; J gene: TRBJ1-1; CDR3 length: 12; CDR3 DNA: TGTGCCTGGATTCCCGGGACATACGAAGCTTTCTTT; CDR3 protein: CAWIPGTYEAFF
V gene: TRBV5-1; D gene: .; clone size: .; J gene: TRBJ2-3; CDR3 length: 15; CDR3 DNA: TGCGCCAGCAGCCATACGTCTCCGAACACAGATACGCAGTATTTT; CDR3 protein: CASSHTSPNTDTQYF
V gene: TRBV30; D gene: .; clone size: .; J gene: TRBJ1-1; CDR3 length: 14; CDR3 DNA: TGTGCCTGGACCCAAGGCAGAATGAACACTGAAGCTTTCTTT; CDR3 protein: CAWTQGRMNTEAFF
V gene: TRBV7-2; D gene: .; clone size: .; J gene: TRBJ2-7; CDR3 length: 15; CDR3 DNA: TGTGCCAGCAGCTTAGTTGGTCGGAGCTCCTACGAGCAGTACTTC; CDR3 protein: CASSLVGRSSYEQYF
V gene: TRBV7-6; D gene: .; clone size: once; J gene: TRBJ2-7; CDR3 length: 14; CDR3 DNA: TGTGCCAGCAGTTCCGGGCCCCTCTCCTACGAGCAGTACTTC; CDR3 protein: CASSSGPLSYEQYF
V gene: TRBV19; D gene: .; clone size: .; J gene: TRBJ1-1; CDR3 length: 15; CDR3 DNA: TGTGCCAGTAGTTCGAGACAGGACGGGTTTGCTGAAGCTTTCTTT; CDR3 protein: CASSSRQDGFAEAFF
V gene: TRBV6-5; D gene: .; clone size: .; J gene: TRBJ2-7; CDR3 length: 16; CDR3 DNA: TGTGCCAGCAGTTACTCCTTAGCCCGTTCGATCTACGAGCAGTACTTC; CDR3 protein: CASSYSLARSIYEQYF
V gene: TRBV10-1; D gene: .; clone size: once; J gene: TRBJ2-1; CDR3 length: 15; CDR3 DNA: TGCGCCAGTAGTACCGGGACCCTCGGGTCGGATGAGCAGTTCTTC; CDR3 protein: CASSTGTLGSDEQFF
V gene: TRBV9; D gene: .; clone size: few; J gene: TRBJ1-1; CDR3 length: 13; CDR3 DNA: TGTGCCAGCAGCCTGGAAGAGAACACTGAAGCTTTCTTT; CDR3 protein: CASSLEENTEAFF